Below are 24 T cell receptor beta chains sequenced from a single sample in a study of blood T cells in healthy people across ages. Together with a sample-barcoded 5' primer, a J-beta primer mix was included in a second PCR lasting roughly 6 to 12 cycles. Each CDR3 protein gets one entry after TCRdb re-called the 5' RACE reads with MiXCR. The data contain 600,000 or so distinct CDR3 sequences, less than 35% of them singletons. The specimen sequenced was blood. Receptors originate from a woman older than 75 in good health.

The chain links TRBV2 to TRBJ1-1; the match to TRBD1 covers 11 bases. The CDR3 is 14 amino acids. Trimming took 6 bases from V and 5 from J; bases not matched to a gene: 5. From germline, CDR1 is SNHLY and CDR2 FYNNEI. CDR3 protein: CASSTDRGQTEAFF. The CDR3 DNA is TGTGCCAGCAGCACGGACAGGGGGCAAACTGAAGCTTTCTTT.

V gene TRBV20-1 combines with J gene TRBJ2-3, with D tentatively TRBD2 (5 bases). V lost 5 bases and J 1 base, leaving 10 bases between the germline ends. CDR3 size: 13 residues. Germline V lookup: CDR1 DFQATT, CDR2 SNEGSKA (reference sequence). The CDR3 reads CSAPRGRTDTQYF. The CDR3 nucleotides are TGCAGTGCTCCGCGCGGGCGCACAGATACGCAGTATTTT.

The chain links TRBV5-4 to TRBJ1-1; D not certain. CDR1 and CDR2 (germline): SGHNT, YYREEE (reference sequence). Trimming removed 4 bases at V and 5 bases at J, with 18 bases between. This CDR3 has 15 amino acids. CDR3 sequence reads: CASSQLDKGGTEAFF. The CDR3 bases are TGTGCCAGCAGCCAACTCGACAAGGGTGGAACTGAAGCTTTCTTT.

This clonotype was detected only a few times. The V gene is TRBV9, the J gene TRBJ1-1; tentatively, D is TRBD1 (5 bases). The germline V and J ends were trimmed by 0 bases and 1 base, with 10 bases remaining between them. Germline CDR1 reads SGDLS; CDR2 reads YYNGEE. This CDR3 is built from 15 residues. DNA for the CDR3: TGTGCCAGCAGCGTAGCTATGGGGGAGAACACTGAAGCTTTCTTT. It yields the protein CASSVAMGENTEAFF.

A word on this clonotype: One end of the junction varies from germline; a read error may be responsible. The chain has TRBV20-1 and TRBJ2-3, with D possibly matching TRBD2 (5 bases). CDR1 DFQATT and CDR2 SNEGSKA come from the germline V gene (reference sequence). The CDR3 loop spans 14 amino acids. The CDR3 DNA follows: TGCAGTGCTTTTCGGACTGATAGCACAGACACGCAGTATTTT. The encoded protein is CSAFRTDSTDTQYF.

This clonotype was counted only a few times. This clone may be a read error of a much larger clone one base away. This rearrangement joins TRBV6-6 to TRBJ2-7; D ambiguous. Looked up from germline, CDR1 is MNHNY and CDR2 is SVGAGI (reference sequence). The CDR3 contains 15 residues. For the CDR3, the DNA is TGTGCCCGCAGTTACTCCCCGGTATCCTCCTACGAGCAGTACTTC. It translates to CARSYSPVSSYEQYF.

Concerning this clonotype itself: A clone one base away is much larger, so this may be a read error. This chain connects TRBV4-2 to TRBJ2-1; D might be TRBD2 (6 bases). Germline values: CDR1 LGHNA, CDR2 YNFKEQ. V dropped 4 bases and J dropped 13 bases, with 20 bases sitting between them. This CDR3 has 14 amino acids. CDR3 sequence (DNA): TGTGCCAGCAGCCCCGGACTAATCGGGGAGACCCAGTTCTTC. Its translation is CASSPGLIGETQFF.

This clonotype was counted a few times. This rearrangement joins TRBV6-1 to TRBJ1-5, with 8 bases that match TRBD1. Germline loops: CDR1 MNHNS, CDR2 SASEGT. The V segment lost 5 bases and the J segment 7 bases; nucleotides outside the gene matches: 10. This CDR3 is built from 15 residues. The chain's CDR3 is CASSLEQGGGQPQHF. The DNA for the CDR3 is TGTGCCAGCAGTCTTGAACAGGGGGGAGGGCAGCCCCAGCATTTT.

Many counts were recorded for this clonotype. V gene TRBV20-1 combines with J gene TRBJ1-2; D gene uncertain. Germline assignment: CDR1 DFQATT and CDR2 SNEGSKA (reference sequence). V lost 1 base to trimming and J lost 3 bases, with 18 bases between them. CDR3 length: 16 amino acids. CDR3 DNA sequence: TGCAGTGCTAGAGGCTATGGGCAGACGAGGGACTATGGCTACACCTTC. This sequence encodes CSARGYGQTRDYGYTF.

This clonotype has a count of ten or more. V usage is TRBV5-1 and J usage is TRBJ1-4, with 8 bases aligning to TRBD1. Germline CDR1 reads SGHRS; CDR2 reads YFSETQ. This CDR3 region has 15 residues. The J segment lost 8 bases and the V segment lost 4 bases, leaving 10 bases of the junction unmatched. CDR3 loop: CASSVDGQGNEKLFF. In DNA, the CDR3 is TGCGCCAGCAGCGTGGACGGACAGGGTAACGAAAAACTGTTTTTT. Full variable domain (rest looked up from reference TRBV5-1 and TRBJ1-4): KAGVTQTPRYLIKTRGQQVTLSCSPISGHRSVSWYQQTPGQGLQFLFEYFSETQRNKGNFPGRFSGRQFSNSRSEMNVSTLELGDSALYLCASSVDGQGNEKLFFGSGTQLSVL.

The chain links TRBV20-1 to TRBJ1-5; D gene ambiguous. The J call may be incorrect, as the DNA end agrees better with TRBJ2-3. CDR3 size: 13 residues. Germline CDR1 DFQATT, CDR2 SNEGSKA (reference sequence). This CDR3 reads CSASPGSNQPQYF. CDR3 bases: TGCAGTGCTAGTCCGGGCAGCAATCAGCCCCAGTATTTT.

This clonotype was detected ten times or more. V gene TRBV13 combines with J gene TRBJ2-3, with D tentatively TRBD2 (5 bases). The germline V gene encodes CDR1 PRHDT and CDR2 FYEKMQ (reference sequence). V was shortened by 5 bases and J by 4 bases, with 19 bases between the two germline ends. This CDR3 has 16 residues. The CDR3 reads CASSPASTRGADTQYF. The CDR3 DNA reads TGTGCCAGCAGCCCCGCGTCCACCCGGGGAGCAGATACGCAGTATTTT.

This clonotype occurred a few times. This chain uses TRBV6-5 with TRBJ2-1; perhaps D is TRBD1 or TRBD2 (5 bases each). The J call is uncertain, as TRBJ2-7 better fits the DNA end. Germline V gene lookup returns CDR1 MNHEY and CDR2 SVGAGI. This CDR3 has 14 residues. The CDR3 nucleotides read TGTGCCAGCAGCCTTCGGGACCACTACAATGAGCAGTACTTC. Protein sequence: CASSLRDHYNEQYF.

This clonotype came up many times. CDR3 DNA: TGTGCCAGCTCACCATGGACAGGCGGGCTAGCCAAAAACATTCAGTACTTC. As protein: CASSPWTGGLAKNIQYF. J is TRBJ2-4 and V is TRBV18, with 7 bases aligning to TRBD1. From germline, CDR1 is KGHSH and CDR2 LQKENI. The trim removed 2 bases at V and 0 bases at J, leaving 7 bases unmatched. This CDR3 spans 17 amino acids.

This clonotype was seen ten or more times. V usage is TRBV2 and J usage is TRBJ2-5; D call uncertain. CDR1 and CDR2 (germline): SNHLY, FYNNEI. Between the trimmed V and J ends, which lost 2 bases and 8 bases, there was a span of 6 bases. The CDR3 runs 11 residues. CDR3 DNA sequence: TGTGCCAGCAGTGAAAGGAGTACCCAGTACTTC. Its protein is CASSERSTQYF.

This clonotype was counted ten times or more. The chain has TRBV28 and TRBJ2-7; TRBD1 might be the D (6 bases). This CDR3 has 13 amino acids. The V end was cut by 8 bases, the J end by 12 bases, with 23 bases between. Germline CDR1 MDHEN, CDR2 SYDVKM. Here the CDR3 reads CASGTGILLGSYF. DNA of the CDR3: TGTGCCAGCGGAACAGGGATTCTTCTTGGGTCGTACTTC.

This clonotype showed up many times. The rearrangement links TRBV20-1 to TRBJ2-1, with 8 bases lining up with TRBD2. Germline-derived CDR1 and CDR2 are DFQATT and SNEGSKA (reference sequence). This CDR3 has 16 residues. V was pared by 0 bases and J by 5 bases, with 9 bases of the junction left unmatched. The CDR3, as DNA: TGCAGTGCTAGAGATATCGGGGGGGGCCTGGACAATGAGCAGTTCTTC. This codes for CSARDIGGGLDNEQFF.

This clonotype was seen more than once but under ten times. This CDR3 reads CASSLGWNTGELFF. DNA of the CDR3: TGCGCCAGCAGCTTGGGTTGGAACACCGGGGAGCTGTTTTTT. The rearrangement joins TRBV5-1 to TRBJ2-2; no definite D call. Trimming shortened V by 0 bases and J by 1 base, and 4 bases separated the two germline ends. Germline values: CDR1 SGHRS, CDR2 YFSETQ. The length of the CDR3 is 14 residues.

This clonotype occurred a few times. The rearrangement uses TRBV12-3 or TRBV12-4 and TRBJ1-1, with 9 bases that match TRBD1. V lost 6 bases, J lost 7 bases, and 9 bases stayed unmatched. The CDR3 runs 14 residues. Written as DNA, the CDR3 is TGTGCCAGCAGAGAGGCCGGGACAGGGCTTGAAGCTTTCTTT. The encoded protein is CASREAGTGLEAFF.

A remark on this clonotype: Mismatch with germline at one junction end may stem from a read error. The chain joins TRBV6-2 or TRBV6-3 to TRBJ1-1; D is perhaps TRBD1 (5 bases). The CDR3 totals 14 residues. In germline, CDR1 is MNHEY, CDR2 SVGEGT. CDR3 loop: CASSDSPGNLRAFF. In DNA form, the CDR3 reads TGTGCCAGCAGTGACTCCCCAGGGAACCTAAGAGCTTTCTTT.

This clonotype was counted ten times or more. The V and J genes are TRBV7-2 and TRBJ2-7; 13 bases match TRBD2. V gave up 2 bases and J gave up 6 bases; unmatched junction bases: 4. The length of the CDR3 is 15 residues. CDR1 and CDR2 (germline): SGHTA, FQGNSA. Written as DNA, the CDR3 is TGTGCCAGCAGCTTATCGGGACTAGCGGGGTCCGAGCAGTACTTC. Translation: CASSLSGLAGSEQYF.

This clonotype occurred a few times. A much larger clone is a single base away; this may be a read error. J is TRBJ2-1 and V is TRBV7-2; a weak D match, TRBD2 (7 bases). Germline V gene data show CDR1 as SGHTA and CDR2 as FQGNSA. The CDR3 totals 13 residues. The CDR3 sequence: CASSSTGGNGQFF. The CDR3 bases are TGTGCCAGCAGCTCCACGGGGGGCAATGGGCAGTTCTTC.

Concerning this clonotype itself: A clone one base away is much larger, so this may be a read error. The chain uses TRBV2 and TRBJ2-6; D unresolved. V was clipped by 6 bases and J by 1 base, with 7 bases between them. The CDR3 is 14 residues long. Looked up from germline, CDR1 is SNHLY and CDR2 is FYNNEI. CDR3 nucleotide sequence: TGTGCCAGCAGAACCCCTTCTGGGGCCAACGTCCTGACTTTC. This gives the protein CASRTPSGANVLTF.

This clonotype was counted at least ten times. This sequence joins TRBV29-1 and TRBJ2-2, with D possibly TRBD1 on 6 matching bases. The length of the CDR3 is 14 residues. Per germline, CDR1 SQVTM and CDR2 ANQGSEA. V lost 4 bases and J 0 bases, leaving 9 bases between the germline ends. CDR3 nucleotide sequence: TGCAGCGTTGGTAAGGGGGCGAACACCGGGGAGCTGTTTTTT. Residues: CSVGKGANTGELFF.